Shown below are 16 T cell receptor beta chains from a single sample sequenced in a study of molecular identifiers for immune sequencing clone quantification. Each CDR3 protein is one row after TCRdb ran MiXCR on the PCR reads. The sample has fewer than 45,000 distinct CDR3 sequences, under 20% seen once. The specimen was naive CD8+ T cells from blood, with Jurkat cell RNA spiked in. Specified subset: FACS-sorted CD8+CD4-CCR7+CD45RA+ naive T cells. The receptors stem from a human donor in good health. Some libraries in this study had Jurkat cell RNA spiked in.

The rearrangement joins TRBV11-2 to TRBJ2-7; D possibly uses TRBD1 or TRBD2 (5 bases each). The CDR3 contains 14 residues. Per germline, CDR1 SGHAT and CDR2 FQNNGV. V was shortened by 3 bases and J by 3 bases, with 12 bases between the two germline ends. CDR3 bases: TGTGCCAGCAGCTTCGGGACGGAAGACTACGAGCAGTACTTC. Its protein product is CASSFGTEDYEQYF.

The rearrangement uses TRBV7-3 and TRBJ2-1; TRBD1 aligns across 10 bases. Germline CDR1 SGHTA, CDR2 FQGTGA. This CDR3 has 15 residues. The trim removed 2 bases at V and 6 bases at J, leaving 4 bases unmatched. DNA of the CDR3: TGTGCCAGCAGCTTAGGGACAGGGGTCAGCAATGAGCAGTTCTTC. Translation gives CASSLGTGVSNEQFF.

This clonotype was picked up many times. V gene TRBV9 combines with J gene TRBJ2-2; TRBD2 agrees at 7 bases. V gave up 4 bases and J gave up 5 bases; unmatched junction bases: 2. CDR3 length: 13 residues. Germline-derived CDR1 and CDR2 are SGDLS and YYNGEE. CDR3 region: CASSPGGTGELFF. The CDR3 DNA sequence: TGTGCCAGCAGCCCCGGGGGGACCGGGGAGCTGTTTTTT.

This clonotype was observed many times. V and J are TRBV12-3 or TRBV12-4 and TRBJ2-7; D gene ambiguous. The CDR3 consists of 12 residues. The V end was cut by 3 bases, the J end by 6 bases, with 9 bases between. CDR3 coding DNA: TGTGCCAGCAGTTTTTCTGGGCTCGAGCAGTACTTC. Its translation: CASSFSGLEQYF.

The CDR3 sequence is CASVYWSVENIQYF. For the CDR3, the DNA is TGTGCCAGCGTCTATTGGTCTGTGGAAAACATTCAGTACTTC. The chain couples TRBV13 to TRBJ2-4, with no clear D. The germline V gene encodes CDR1 PRHDT and CDR2 FYEKMQ (reference sequence). The V end lost 8 bases, the J end lost 5 bases, and 16 bases lay between the germline ends. The CDR3 length is 14 residues.

In regard to this clonotype: This CDR3 is missing its conserved last phenylalanine or tryptophan, likely due to a read error. V usage is TRBV7-6 and J usage is TRBJ2-7; TRBD1 aligns across 9 bases. The V gene's germline CDR1 is SGHVS and CDR2 FNYEAQ. V was clipped by 5 bases and J by 1 base; unmatched bases: 9. This CDR3 region has 16 residues. In DNA form, the CDR3 reads TGTGCCAGCAGCCCCAGGACAGGGGAGGGTTCCTACGAGCAGTACCTC. Translating it yields CASSPRTGEGSYEQYL.

As to this clonotype: A much larger clone differs from this one at a single base, so this may be a read error. The rearrangement uses TRBV6-2 or TRBV6-3 and TRBJ2-7, with D unclear. Germline CDR1 is MNHEY and CDR2 is SVGEGT. V lost 2 bases to trimming and J lost 4 bases, with 6 bases between them. This CDR3 comprises 12 residues. The CDR3 DNA follows: TGTGCCAGCAGTTACACCCAATACGAGCAGTACTTC. Protein sequence: CASSYTQYEQYF.

The gene calls are TRBV27 and TRBJ2-7, with TRBD2 matching 9 bases. The CDR3 has 16 residues. Trimming at V came to 4 bases and at J to 4 bases, leaving 11 bases not matched to a gene. Germline V gene lookup returns CDR1 MNHEY and CDR2 SMNVEV (reference sequence). The CDR3 loop is CASSSPGLAGAYEQYF. The CDR3 DNA is TGTGCCAGCAGTTCCCCGGGTTTAGCGGGAGCGTACGAGCAGTACTTC.

This chain links TRBV7-2 with TRBJ2-7; D call uncertain. This CDR3 is 11 amino acids long. Germline CDR1 is SGHTA and CDR2 is FQGNSA. V gave up 3 bases and J gave up 7 bases, with 7 bases separating them. The chain's CDR3 is CASSFSWEQYF. The CDR3 DNA sequence: TGTGCCAGCAGCTTTTCCTGGGAGCAGTACTTC.

This clonotype was seen many times. The chain has TRBV7-9 and TRBJ1-5; D might be TRBD1 (5 bases). With 3 bases removed from V and 0 bases from J, the gap between germline ends came to 15 bases. The length of the CDR3 is 17 residues. Looked up from germline, CDR1 is SEHNR and CDR2 is FQNEAQ (reference sequence). The CDR3 DNA reads as TGTGCCAGCAGCTTCACAGCGAAGGGGACTAGCAATCAGCCCCAGCATTTT. It specifies CASSFTAKGTSNQPQHF.

The chain links TRBV14 to TRBJ2-3; 8 bases map to TRBD2. Germline V gives CDR1 SGHDN, CDR2 FVKESK. The CDR3 totals 17 residues. The V and J ends lost 0 bases and 0 bases, in that order; junction bases with no gene match: 5. The CDR3 here is CASSQDFAGGSTDTQYF. The CDR3 region has the DNA TGTGCCAGCAGCCAAGATTTTGCGGGAGGAAGCACAGATACGCAGTATTTT.

Many counts were recorded for this clonotype. This rearrangement joins TRBV20-1 to TRBJ2-1, with TRBD2 matching over 10 bases. The CDR3 contains 15 residues. Per the germline V gene, CDR1 is DFQATT and CDR2 is SNEGSKA (reference sequence). In nucleotides, the CDR3 is TGCAGAATAGCGGGAGGAACCTTTTTATACAATGAGCAGTTCTTC. This gives the protein CRIAGGTFLYNEQFF.

This clonotype was detected ten times or more. The chain joins TRBV15 to TRBJ2-5; tentatively, D is TRBD2 (7 bases). V shed 11 bases and J shed 4 bases, with 17 bases lying between them. The CDR3 sequence is 13 residues long. Germline loops: CDR1 LNHNV, CDR2 YYDKDF (reference sequence). CDR3 in amino acids: CASGRGRGETQYF. CDR3 DNA: TGTGCCTCGGGGCGGGGGCGTGGAGAGACCCAGTACTTC.

The sample holds many counts of this clonotype. This chain connects TRBV28 to TRBJ2-7; the D is unclear. This CDR3 is 15 amino acids long. The germline gives CDR1 MDHEN, CDR2 SYDVKM. The V end was cut by 2 bases, the J end by 7 bases, with 18 bases between. DNA for the CDR3: TGTGCCAGCAGTTTAGCCCCCAACCCCGGATGGGAGCAGTACTTC. Translated, it gives CASSLAPNPGWEQYF.

This clonotype was found a few times. The CDR3 DNA is TGTGCCAGCAGTGCCCAACTAGCGGGAGTGTCCTACAATGAGCAGTTCTTC. Encoded protein: CASSAQLAGVSYNEQFF. The V gene is TRBV28, the J gene TRBJ2-1, with 11 bases identical to TRBD2. J gave up 1 base and V 5 bases, and 7 bases lay outside the gene matches. Germline CDR1 and CDR2: MDHEN and SYDVKM. This CDR3 contains 17 residues.

This clonotype showed up just a few times. The V gene is TRBV19, the J gene TRBJ1-5; D ambiguous. The V end was cut by 3 bases, the J end by 7 bases, with 7 bases between. Per the germline V gene, CDR1 is LNHDA and CDR2 is SQIVND (reference sequence). The CDR3 loop spans 12 amino acids. The CDR3 nucleotides are TGTGCCAGTAGTATTACCCCGCAGCCCCAGCATTTT. Protein sequence: CASSITPQPQHF.